The text below deals with one T cell receptor (beta chain). These data belong to a study of shared clonotypes between healthy human individuals. Study at large: Each donor had three CD4 naive, three CD4 memory, two CD8 naive and one CD8 memory plate.

The CDR3 totals 20 residues. V was shortened by 0 bases and J by 1 base, with 22 bases between the two germline ends. The assay was immunoSEQ multiplex PCR, and TCRdb's table has in-frame clones only and misses some. Of about 1.1 million clones listed, about four fifths are singletons. Sequencing input: memory CD4+ T cells from PBMCs. Noted subset: CD45RA-negative fraction. The sequence was obtained from a man between 18 and 29 years old in good health. Some clones in this sample may be carry-over from other donors' samples. This chain joins TRBV23-1 and TRBJ2-4; TRBD1 might be the D (6 bases). TRBV23-1 is recorded as an ORF, its role being uncertain. For the CDR3, the DNA is TGCGCCAGCAGTCAATCCTTATCCGCTAGACAGGTAGAGGCCAAAAACATTCAGTACTTC. This codes for CASSQSLSARQVEAKNIQYF.